This T cell receptor beta chain originates from a study of OX40 agonist ivuxolimab in advanced cancers. Findings of the study overall: Clonal expansion was among the lowest in partial responders at 0.1-3.0 mg/kg, especially CD8+. Researchers did not determine the expanded peripheral T cells' antigen specificity.

Germline V gene lookup returns CDR1 MNHNS and CDR2 SASEGT. Trimming stripped 6 bases from V and 1 base from J, with 9 bases between. The CDR3 is 13 residues long. A note on this clone: Its antigen remains unidentified.

Produced via immunoSEQ multiplex PCR; TCRdb's table is partial and in-frame only. Of fewer than 50,000 clones listed, approximately 86% were seen once; the top ten hold more than 15%. The V and J genes are TRBV6-1 and TRBJ1-1; D is perhaps TRBD1 (6 bases). The material sequenced was CD4+ or CD8+ T cells sorted from blood, taken in a trial of the OX40 agonist ivuxolimab. The receptor's source is an adult with an advanced solid tumor such as melanoma, head and neck, liver or kidney cancer. As DNA, the CDR3 is TGTGCCAGCAGCCAGGGGAGGAACACTGAAGCTTTCTTT. Translated, it gives CASSQGRNTEAFF.